These T cell receptor beta chains were read from a single sample in a study of control samples from healthy donors and cancer patients. Libraries were prepared by immunoSEQ multiplex PCR; TCRdb keeps only in-frame clonotypes and omits some of them. The top ten hold approximately 12% of the sample, which has 55,000 to 65,000 clones, about 89% seen once. Sequencing was done on a sample of PBMCs. These receptors were taken from a woman between 55 and 75 years old with lung cancer. Each CDR3 is given with its conserved first and last residue. The D gene is left open where the match is weak. Clone size is shown for a subset of rows, as once, few, many or a class of expanded clone.

v_call: TRBV5-3
clone_size: NA
j_call: TRBJ1-5
d_call: NA
cdr3_nt: TGTGCCAGAAGCTTGCATATCGTAACAGATAATCAGCCCCAGCATTTT
cdr3_aa: CARSLHIVTDNQPQHF

v_call: TRBV18
clone_size: NA
j_call: TRBJ2-5
d_call: TRBD2
cdr3_nt: TGTGCCAGCTCACCGACTAGCGGCCAAGAGACCCAGTACTTC
cdr3_aa: CASSPTSGQETQYF

v_call: TRBV10-3
clone_size: NA
j_call: TRBJ1-3
d_call: NA
cdr3_nt: TGTGCCATCAGTGAGCCTGGACCGGAGGGGACAAGAAACACCATATATTTT
cdr3_aa: CAISEPGPEGTRNTIYF

v_call: TRBV5-7
clone_size: NA
j_call: TRBJ2-7
d_call: TRBD2
cdr3_nt: TGTGCCAGCAGCCCTAGCGGGAAGGCCCCCCTATGCGAGCAGTACTTC
cdr3_aa: CASSPSGKAPLCEQYF

v_call: TRBV6-5
clone_size: NA
j_call: TRBJ2-1
d_call: TRBD2
cdr3_nt: TGTGCCAGCAGACGGGGGGAGACCTACAATGAGCAGTTCTTC
cdr3_aa: CASRRGETYNEQFF

v_call: TRBV9
clone_size: NA
j_call: TRBJ1-5
d_call: NA
cdr3_nt: TGTGCCAGCAGCGTCGAACACGGTGTCGGGCCCCAGCATTTT
cdr3_aa: CASSVEHGVGPQHF

v_call: TRBV6-5
clone_size: NA
j_call: TRBJ1-2
d_call: NA
cdr3_nt: TGTGCCAGCAGTTACGACGGACAGTATGGCTACACCTTC
cdr3_aa: CASSYDGQYGYTF

v_call: TRBV29-1
clone_size: few
j_call: TRBJ1-2
d_call: NA
cdr3_nt: TGCAGCGTTGACGGGGGCGTCTTTGGCTACACCTTC
cdr3_aa: CSVDGGVFGYTF

v_call: TRBV5-1
clone_size: NA
j_call: TRBJ2-3
d_call: TRBD2
cdr3_nt: TGCGCCAGCAGCTTATTGGGACTAGCGTCGTCCGATACGCAGTATTTT
cdr3_aa: CASSLLGLASSDTQYF

v_call: TRBV11-2
clone_size: once
j_call: TRBJ2-7
d_call: NA
cdr3_nt: TGTGCCAGCAGCTTAGATGCAGGCAGGGCATTAGGCGAGCAGTACTTC
cdr3_aa: CASSLDAGRALGEQYF

v_call: TRBV19
clone_size: once
j_call: TRBJ1-3
d_call: NA
cdr3_nt: TGTGCCAGTAGTGTTTCAGGGTCCTCTGGAAACACCATATATTTT
cdr3_aa: CASSVSGSSGNTIYF

v_call: TRBV7-8
clone_size: NA
j_call: TRBJ2-3
d_call: NA
cdr3_nt: TGTGCCAGCAGCCCAGGACTGGGCCACACAGATACGCAGTATTTT
cdr3_aa: CASSPGLGHTDTQYF

v_call: TRBV11-2
clone_size: NA
j_call: TRBJ1-1
d_call: NA
cdr3_nt: TGTGCCAGCAGCTTAGTCCCGGGCACTGAAGCTTTCTTT
cdr3_aa: CASSLVPGTEAFF

v_call: TRBV13
clone_size: NA
j_call: TRBJ2-4
d_call: TRBD2
cdr3_nt: TGTGCCAGCAGCTCGGGACTAGCGGGAGCCAAAAACATTCAGTACTTC
cdr3_aa: CASSSGLAGAKNIQYF

v_call: TRBV5-1
clone_size: NA
j_call: TRBJ1-1
d_call: TRBD1
cdr3_nt: TGCGCCAGCAGCCTGGACAGGGCCCCGAACACTGAAGCTTTCTTT
cdr3_aa: CASSLDRAPNTEAFF

v_call: TRBV2
clone_size: NA
j_call: TRBJ2-3
d_call: NA
cdr3_nt: TGTGCCAGCAGTGACCTGGATACGCAGTATTTT
cdr3_aa: CASSDLDTQYF

v_call: TRBV7-2
clone_size: NA
j_call: TRBJ1-2
d_call: NA
cdr3_nt: TGTGCCAGCAGCTTTCCGACCGGGGGGCATGGCTACACCTTC
cdr3_aa: CASSFPTGGHGYTF

v_call: TRBV9
clone_size: NA
j_call: TRBJ2-2
d_call: NA
cdr3_nt: TGTGCCAGCAGCTATATGGGGGGCTACAACACCGGGGAGCTGTTTTTT
cdr3_aa: CASSYMGGYNTGELFF

v_call: TRBV18
clone_size: NA
j_call: TRBJ1-2
d_call: TRBD1
cdr3_nt: TGTGCCAGCTCACCGGGACAGGGTGATCTCTATGGCTACACCTTC
cdr3_aa: CASSPGQGDLYGYTF

v_call: TRBV18
clone_size: NA
j_call: TRBJ2-7
d_call: NA
cdr3_nt: TGTGCCAGCTCACCCCGAGGCCGCTCCTACGAGCAGTACTTC
cdr3_aa: CASSPRGRSYEQYF

v_call: TRBV27
clone_size: NA
j_call: TRBJ1-6
d_call: NA
cdr3_nt: TGTGCCAGCACCGGGGGGTATAATTCACCCCTCCACTTT
cdr3_aa: CASTGGYNSPLHF

v_call: TRBV9
clone_size: NA
j_call: TRBJ2-3
d_call: TRBD2
cdr3_nt: TGTGCCAGCAGCCCGGGAGTGGGGGGGGGCACAGATACGCAGTATTTT
cdr3_aa: CASSPGVGGGTDTQYF

v_call: TRBV19
clone_size: NA
j_call: TRBJ2-2
d_call: NA
cdr3_nt: TGTGCCAGTAGTGGGTCGATTCTGGGAACCGGGGAGCTGTTTTTT
cdr3_aa: CASSGSILGTGELFF

v_call: TRBV20-1
clone_size: NA
j_call: TRBJ1-2
d_call: NA
cdr3_nt: TGCAGTGCTCCTCGGTCCTATGGCTACACCTTC
cdr3_aa: CSAPRSYGYTF

v_call: TRBV3-1/TRBV3-2
clone_size: NA
j_call: TRBJ1-1
d_call: NA
cdr3_nt: TGTGCCAGCAGCCAAGTATCGAACACTGAAGCTTTCTTT
cdr3_aa: CASSQVSNTEAFF

v_call: TRBV6-5
clone_size: NA
j_call: TRBJ1-5
d_call: TRBD1
cdr3_nt: TGTGCCAGCAGTAGGACAGGGAACCCCGATCAGCCCCAGCATTTT
cdr3_aa: CASSRTGNPDQPQHF

v_call: TRBV6-5
clone_size: once
j_call: TRBJ2-7
d_call: NA
cdr3_nt: TGTGCCAGCCTTTCCGGGATCCCTTTAGACGAGCAGTACTTC
cdr3_aa: CASLSGIPLDEQYF

v_call: TRBV9
clone_size: NA
j_call: TRBJ2-2
d_call: NA
cdr3_nt: TGTGCCAGCAACCGGGTTACCGGGGAGCTGTTTTTT
cdr3_aa: CASNRVTGELFF

v_call: TRBV5-1
clone_size: NA
j_call: TRBJ1-3
d_call: TRBD1
cdr3_nt: TGCGCCAGCAGCCGGGACAGCTCCTCTGGAAACACCATATATTTT
cdr3_aa: CASSRDSSSGNTIYF

v_call: TRBV7-3
clone_size: NA
j_call: TRBJ2-2
d_call: TRBD2
cdr3_nt: TGTGCCAGCAGCCTGGGGGGACTAGCGACCGGGGAGCTGTTTTTT
cdr3_aa: CASSLGGLATGELFF

v_call: TRBV10-1
clone_size: NA
j_call: TRBJ1-3
d_call: TRBD1
cdr3_nt: TGCGCCAGCAGTGAGTCGTTGGGGACAGGAGGAAACACCATATATTTT
cdr3_aa: CASSESLGTGGNTIYF

v_call: TRBV18
clone_size: NA
j_call: TRBJ2-7
d_call: NA
cdr3_nt: TGTGCCAGCTCACTTAGCTACGAGCAGTACTTC
cdr3_aa: CASSLSYEQYF

v_call: TRBV18
clone_size: NA
j_call: TRBJ2-2
d_call: NA
cdr3_nt: TGTGCCAGCTCACCTGGGACACCTACAACGACCGGGGAGCTGTTTTTT
cdr3_aa: CASSPGTPTTTGELFF

v_call: TRBV7-9
clone_size: once
j_call: TRBJ2-1
d_call: NA
cdr3_nt: TGTGCCAGCAGCTTCCACAGGGCTAGCGGACACAATGAGCAGTTCTTC
cdr3_aa: CASSFHRASGHNEQFF

v_call: TRBV19
clone_size: NA
j_call: TRBJ1-1
d_call: TRBD1
cdr3_nt: TGTGCCAGTAGTTCCAAAGGCGGGACAGGGGTCGGGAACACTGAAGCTTTCTTT
cdr3_aa: CASSSKGGTGVGNTEAFF

v_call: TRBV27
clone_size: NA
j_call: TRBJ2-2
d_call: NA
cdr3_nt: TGTGCCAGCAGACGCGTGTTATCCGGGGAGCTGTTTTTT
cdr3_aa: CASRRVLSGELFF

v_call: TRBV7-3
clone_size: NA
j_call: TRBJ2-3
d_call: TRBD2
cdr3_nt: TGTGCCAGCAGCTCTCTAGCGGGCCCCGATACGCAGTATTTT
cdr3_aa: CASSSLAGPDTQYF

v_call: TRBV3-1/TRBV3-2
clone_size: NA
j_call: TRBJ1-6
d_call: TRBD1
cdr3_nt: TGTGCCAGCAGCCAGGGACAGGAAAATTCACCCCTCCACTTT
cdr3_aa: CASSQGQENSPLHF

v_call: TRBV5-8
clone_size: NA
j_call: TRBJ1-1
d_call: NA
cdr3_nt: TGTGCCAGCAGCTTGGACCAGGGGTCTGCTTTCTTT
cdr3_aa: CASSLDQGSAFF

v_call: TRBV19
clone_size: NA
j_call: TRBJ1-6
d_call: TRBD1
cdr3_nt: TGTGCCAGTACCCTTTACCCGGGACAGTTTAATTCACCCCTCCACTTT
cdr3_aa: CASTLYPGQFNSPLHF

v_call: TRBV7-3
clone_size: NA
j_call: TRBJ2-3
d_call: NA
cdr3_nt: TGTGCCAGCAGCCCCCAGCCGGTGAGAGTCACAGATACGCAGTATTTT
cdr3_aa: CASSPQPVRVTDTQYF

v_call: TRBV4-1
clone_size: once
j_call: TRBJ2-3
d_call: TRBD2
cdr3_nt: TGCGCCAGCAGCCAAGTAGGGCGGGGGGCGCGAGTTCGGACAGATACGCAGTATTTT
cdr3_aa: CASSQVGRGARVRTDTQYF

v_call: TRBV2
clone_size: many
j_call: TRBJ1-2
d_call: TRBD1
cdr3_nt: TGTGCCAGCAGGAACACAGGGGGTGGCTACACCTTC
cdr3_aa: CASRNTGGGYTF

v_call: TRBV6-5
clone_size: once
j_call: TRBJ2-6
d_call: NA
cdr3_nt: TGTGCCAGCAGATATGACAGCGCTGGGGCCAACGTCCTGACTTTC
cdr3_aa: CASRYDSAGANVLTF

v_call: TRBV4-2
clone_size: NA
j_call: TRBJ1-5
d_call: NA
cdr3_nt: TGTGCCAGCAGCCAAGATCCCGACAGAAGCAATCAGCCCCAGCATTTT
cdr3_aa: CASSQDPDRSNQPQHF

v_call: TRBV10-3
clone_size: NA
j_call: TRBJ2-1
d_call: TRBD2
cdr3_nt: TGTGCCATCAGTGAGGCGGGGGGGGCCGGCAATGAGCAGTTCTTC
cdr3_aa: CAISEAGGAGNEQFF

v_call: TRBV10-3
clone_size: NA
j_call: TRBJ1-2
d_call: TRBD1
cdr3_nt: TGTGCCATCAGTGAGGAGACAGGGAAGGGCTACACCTTC
cdr3_aa: CAISEETGKGYTF

v_call: TRBV27
clone_size: NA
j_call: TRBJ2-5
d_call: TRBD2
cdr3_nt: TGTGCCAGCAGTCCCCCGGGACTAGCGGGGGGGGGCCAAGAGACCCAGTACTTC
cdr3_aa: CASSPPGLAGGGQETQYF

v_call: TRBV6-6
clone_size: NA
j_call: TRBJ2-2
d_call: NA
cdr3_nt: TGTGCCAGCAGTTACGGGGGGGCCGACGGGGAGCTGTTTTTT
cdr3_aa: CASSYGGADGELFF

v_call: TRBV28
clone_size: NA
j_call: TRBJ1-4
d_call: NA
cdr3_nt: TGTGCCAGCAGTTTAGTCGGCGCTGCGGTGTTTTTT
cdr3_aa: CASSLVGAAVFF

v_call: TRBV20-1
clone_size: NA
j_call: TRBJ2-7
d_call: NA
cdr3_nt: TGCAGTGCTAGTGGCAGATCCTACGAGCAGTACTTC
cdr3_aa: CSASGRSYEQYF

v_call: TRBV11-3
clone_size: NA
j_call: TRBJ1-6
d_call: NA
cdr3_nt: TGTGCCAGCAGCTTAGGGGCGACAGGATCACCCCTCCACTTT
cdr3_aa: CASSLGATGSPLHF

v_call: TRBV5-1
clone_size: NA
j_call: TRBJ1-2
d_call: TRBD1
cdr3_nt: TGCGCCAGCAGCTTGGCCGGGACAGGGGATGGCTACACCTTC
cdr3_aa: CASSLAGTGDGYTF

v_call: TRBV19
clone_size: NA
j_call: TRBJ2-7
d_call: NA
cdr3_nt: TGTGCCAGTAGTAAGGGCGTCTACGAGCAGTACTTC
cdr3_aa: CASSKGVYEQYF

v_call: TRBV19
clone_size: NA
j_call: TRBJ2-7
d_call: NA
cdr3_nt: TGTGCCAGTAGTAGCTGGGTTTCGGGTCGAGCCGACGAGCAGTACTTC
cdr3_aa: CASSSWVSGRADEQYF

v_call: TRBV19
clone_size: once
j_call: TRBJ1-2
d_call: NA
cdr3_nt: TGTGCCAGTAGTATTGGAGGGAATGGCTACACCTTC
cdr3_aa: CASSIGGNGYTF

v_call: TRBV5-5
clone_size: NA
j_call: TRBJ1-5
d_call: NA
cdr3_nt: TGTGCCAGCAGCTTGGAGGAGCACAATCAGCCCCAGCATTTT
cdr3_aa: CASSLEEHNQPQHF

v_call: TRBV19
clone_size: once
j_call: TRBJ1-1
d_call: NA
cdr3_nt: TGTGCCAGTAGTACACACTCAACATTGAACACTGAAGCTTTCTTT
cdr3_aa: CASSTHSTLNTEAFF

v_call: TRBV5-4
clone_size: NA
j_call: TRBJ2-2
d_call: NA
cdr3_nt: TGTGCCAGCAGCTTTCACACCGGGGAGCTGTTTTTT
cdr3_aa: CASSFHTGELFF